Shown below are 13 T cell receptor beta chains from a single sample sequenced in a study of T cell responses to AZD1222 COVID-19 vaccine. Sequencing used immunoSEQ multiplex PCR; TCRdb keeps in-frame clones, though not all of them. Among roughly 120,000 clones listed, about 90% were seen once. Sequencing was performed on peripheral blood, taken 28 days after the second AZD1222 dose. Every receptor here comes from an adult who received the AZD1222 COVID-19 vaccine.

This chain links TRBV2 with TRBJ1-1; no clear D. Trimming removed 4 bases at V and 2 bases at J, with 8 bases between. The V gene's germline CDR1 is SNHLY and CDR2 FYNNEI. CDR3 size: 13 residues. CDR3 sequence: CASSADGNTEAFF. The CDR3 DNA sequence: TGTGCCAGCAGTGCGGACGGAAACACTGAAGCTTTCTTT.

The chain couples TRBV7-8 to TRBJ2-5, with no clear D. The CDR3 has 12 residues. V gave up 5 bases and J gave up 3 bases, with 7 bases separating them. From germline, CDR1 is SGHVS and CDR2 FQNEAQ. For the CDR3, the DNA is TGTGCCAGCAGCATCTGGGAAGAGACCCAGTACTTC. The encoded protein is CASSIWEETQYF.

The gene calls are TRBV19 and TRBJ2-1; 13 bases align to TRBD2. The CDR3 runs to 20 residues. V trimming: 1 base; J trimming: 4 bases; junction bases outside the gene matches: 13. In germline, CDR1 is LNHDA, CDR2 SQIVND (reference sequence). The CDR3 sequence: CASSIGLAGGLTQPYNEQFF. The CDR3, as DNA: TGTGCCAGTAGTATAGGACTAGCGGGAGGTCTCACCCAGCCGTACAATGAGCAGTTCTTC.

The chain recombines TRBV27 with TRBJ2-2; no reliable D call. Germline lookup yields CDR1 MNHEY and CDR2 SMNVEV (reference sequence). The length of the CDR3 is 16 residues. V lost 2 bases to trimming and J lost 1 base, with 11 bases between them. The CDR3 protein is CASSLLSGLNTGELFF. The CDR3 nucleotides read TGTGCCAGCAGTTTACTTTCAGGCCTGAACACCGGGGAGCTGTTTTTT.

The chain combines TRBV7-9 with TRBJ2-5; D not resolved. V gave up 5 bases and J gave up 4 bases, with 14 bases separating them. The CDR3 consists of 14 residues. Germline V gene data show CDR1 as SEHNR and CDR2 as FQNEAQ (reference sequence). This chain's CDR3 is CASSPIAFSETQYF. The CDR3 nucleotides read TGTGCCAGCAGCCCAATAGCTTTTTCAGAGACCCAGTACTTC.

CDR3 coding DNA: TGTGCCAGCAGCCGACCCGAGGGGGCTGGCTACACCTTC. Residues: CASSRPEGAGYTF. The rearrangement uses TRBV7-3 and TRBJ1-2; 7 nucleotides agree with TRBD1. Germline CDR1 SGHTA, CDR2 FQGTGA. The CDR3 has 13 amino acids. V trimming: 5 bases; J trimming: 7 bases; junction bases outside the gene matches: 7. The whole variable domain, filled in from reference TRBV7-3 and TRBJ1-2, reads GAGVSQTPSNKVTEKGKYVELRCDPISGHTALYWYRQSLGQGPEFLIYFQGTGAADDSGLPNDRFFAVRPEGSVSTLKIQRTERGDSAVYLCASSRPEGAGYTFGSGTRLTVV.

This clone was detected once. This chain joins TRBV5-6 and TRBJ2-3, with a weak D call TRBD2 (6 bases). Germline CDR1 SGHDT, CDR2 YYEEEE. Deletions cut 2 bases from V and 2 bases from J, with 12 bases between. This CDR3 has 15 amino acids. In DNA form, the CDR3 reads TGTGCCAGCAGCTTCTACGGGGGAGACACAGATACGCAGTATTTT. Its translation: CASSFYGGDTDTQYF.

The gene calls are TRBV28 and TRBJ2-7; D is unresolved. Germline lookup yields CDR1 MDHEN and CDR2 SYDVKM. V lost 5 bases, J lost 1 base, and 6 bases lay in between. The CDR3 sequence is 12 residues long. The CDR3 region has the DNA TGTGCCAGCAGTAGTCAGTCCTACGAGCAGTACTTC. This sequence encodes CASSSQSYEQYF.

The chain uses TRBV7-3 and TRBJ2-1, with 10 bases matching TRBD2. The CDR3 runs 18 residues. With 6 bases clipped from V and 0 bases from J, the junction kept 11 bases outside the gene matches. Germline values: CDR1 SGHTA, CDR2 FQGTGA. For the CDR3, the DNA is TGTGCCAGCAGGAATTCTAGCGGGGGCCCATACTCCTACAATGAGCAGTTCTTC. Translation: CASRNSSGGPYSYNEQFF.

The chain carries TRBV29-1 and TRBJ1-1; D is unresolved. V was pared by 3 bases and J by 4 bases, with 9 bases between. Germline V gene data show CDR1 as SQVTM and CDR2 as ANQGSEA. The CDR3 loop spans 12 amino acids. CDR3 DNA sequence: TGCAGCGTTGACTCCCCCAGCACTGAAGCTTTCTTT. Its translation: CSVDSPSTEAFF. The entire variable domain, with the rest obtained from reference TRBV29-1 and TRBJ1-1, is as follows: SAVISQKPSRDICQRGTSLTIQCQVDSQVTMMFWYRQQPGQSLTLIATANQGSEATYESGFVIDKFPISRPNLTFSTLTVSNMSPEDSSIYLCSVDSPSTEAFFGQGTRLTVV.

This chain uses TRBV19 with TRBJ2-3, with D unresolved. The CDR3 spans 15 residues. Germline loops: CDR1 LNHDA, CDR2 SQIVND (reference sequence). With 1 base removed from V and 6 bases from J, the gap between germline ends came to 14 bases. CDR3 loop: CASSIGPPAADTQYF. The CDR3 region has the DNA TGTGCCAGTAGTATAGGACCACCAGCCGCGGATACGCAGTATTTT.

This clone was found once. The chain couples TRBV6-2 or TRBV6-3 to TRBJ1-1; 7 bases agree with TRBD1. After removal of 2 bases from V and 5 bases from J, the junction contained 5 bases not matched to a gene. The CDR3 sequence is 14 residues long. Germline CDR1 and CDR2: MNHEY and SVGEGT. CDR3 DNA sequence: TGTGCCAGCAGTTACGGGCAGGGGGGAACTGAAGCTTTCTTT. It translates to CASSYGQGGTEAFF.

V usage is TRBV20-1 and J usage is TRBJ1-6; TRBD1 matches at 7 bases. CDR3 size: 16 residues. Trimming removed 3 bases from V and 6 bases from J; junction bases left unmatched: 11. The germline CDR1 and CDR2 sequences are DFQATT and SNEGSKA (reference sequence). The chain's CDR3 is CSASVPGTVANSPLHF. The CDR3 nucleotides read TGCAGTGCTAGTGTTCCCGGGACAGTGGCTAATTCACCCCTCCACTTT.